This TCR beta chain was captured by sequencing in a study of OX40 agonist ivuxolimab in advanced cancers. Study conclusions and caveats: Among T cells, CD8+ cells averaged more expanded clones than CD4+ cells. Among the lowest levels of clonal expansion were found in partial responders at 0.1-3.0 mg/kg.

For this clone: As yet, its antigen is unknown.

TCRdb's copy holds only in-frame clones and misses some; the assay was immunoSEQ multiplex PCR. The table records approximately 100,000 clones, roughly 90% of them present only once. Per the germline V gene, CDR1 is MDHEN and CDR2 is SYDVKM. Trimming left V 2 bases short and J 3 bases short, with 7 bases between. CDR3 length: 14 residues. This TCR was recovered from an adult with an advanced solid tumor such as melanoma, head and neck, liver or kidney cancer. This specimen consisted of CD4+ or CD8+ T cells sorted from blood, obtained in a trial of the OX40 agonist ivuxolimab. V usage is TRBV28 and J usage is TRBJ1-4; D remains ambiguous. The CDR3 DNA reads TGTGCCAGCAGTTTAGGGGTGGCTAATGAAAAACTGTTTTTT. Amino acid sequence: CASSLGVANEKLFF.